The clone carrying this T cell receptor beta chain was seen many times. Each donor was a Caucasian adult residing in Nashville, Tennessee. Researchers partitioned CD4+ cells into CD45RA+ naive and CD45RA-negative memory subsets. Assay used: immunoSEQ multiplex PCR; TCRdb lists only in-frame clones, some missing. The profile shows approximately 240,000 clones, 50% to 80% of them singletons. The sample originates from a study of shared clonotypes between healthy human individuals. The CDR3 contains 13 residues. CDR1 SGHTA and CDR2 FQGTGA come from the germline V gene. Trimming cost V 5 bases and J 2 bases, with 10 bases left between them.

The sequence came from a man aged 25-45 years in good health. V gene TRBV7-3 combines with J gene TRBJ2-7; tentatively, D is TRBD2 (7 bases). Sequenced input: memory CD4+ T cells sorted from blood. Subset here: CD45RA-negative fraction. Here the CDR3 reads CASSQGRAYEQYF. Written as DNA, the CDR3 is TGTGCCAGCAGCCAGGGGAGGGCCTACGAGCAGTACTTC.